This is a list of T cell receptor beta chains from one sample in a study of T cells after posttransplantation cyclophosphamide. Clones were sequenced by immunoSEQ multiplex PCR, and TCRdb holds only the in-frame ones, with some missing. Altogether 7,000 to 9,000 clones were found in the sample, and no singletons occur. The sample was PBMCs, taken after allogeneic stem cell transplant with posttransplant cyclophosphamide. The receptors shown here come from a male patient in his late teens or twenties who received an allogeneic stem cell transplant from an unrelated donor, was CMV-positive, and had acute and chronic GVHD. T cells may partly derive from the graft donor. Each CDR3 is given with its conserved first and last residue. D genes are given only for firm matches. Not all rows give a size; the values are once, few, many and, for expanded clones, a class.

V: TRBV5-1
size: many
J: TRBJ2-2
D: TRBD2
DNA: TGCGCCAGCAGCTTGACTAGCGGGGGTTCCGGGGAGCTGTTTTTT
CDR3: CASSLTSGGSGELFF

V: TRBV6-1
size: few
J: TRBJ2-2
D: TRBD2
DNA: TGTGCCAGCAGGGAAGGGGGACTAGCGGGGGGGCGGTATTCCGGGGAGCTGTTTTTT
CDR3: CASREGGLAGGRYSGELFF

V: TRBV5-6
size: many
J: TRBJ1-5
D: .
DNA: TGTGCCAGCAGCTCGACCGGACAGAGCTATCAGCCCCAGCATTTT
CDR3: CASSSTGQSYQPQHF

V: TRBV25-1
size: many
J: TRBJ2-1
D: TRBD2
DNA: TGTGCCAGCAGCCCCCCGGGACTAGCGGTATCTGAGCAGTTCTTC
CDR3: CASSPPGLAVSEQFF

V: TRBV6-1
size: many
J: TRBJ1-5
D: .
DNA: TGTGCCAGCAGTGAGGGGGGATGGCAGCCCCAGCATTTT
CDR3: CASSEGGWQPQHF

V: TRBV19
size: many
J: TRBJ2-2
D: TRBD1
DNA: TGTGCCAGTAGTTATTGGCGGGACAGGGGGTTTATGGAAGTCGGGGAGCTGTTTTTT
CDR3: CASSYWRDRGFMEVGELFF

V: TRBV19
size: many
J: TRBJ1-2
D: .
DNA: TGTGCCAGTAGTGCGTCCTTAGCTAACTATGGCTACACCTTC
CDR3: CASSASLANYGYTF

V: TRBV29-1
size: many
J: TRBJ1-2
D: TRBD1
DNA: TGCAGCGTTGAAGAGATGGGGCAGGGGGCAGCCTATGGCTACACCTTC
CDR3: CSVEEMGQGAAYGYTF

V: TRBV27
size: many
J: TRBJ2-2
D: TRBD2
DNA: TGTGCCAGCAGTCGCTACCTAGCGGGGGGCCCGGGGGAGCTGTTTTTT
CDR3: CASSRYLAGGPGELFF

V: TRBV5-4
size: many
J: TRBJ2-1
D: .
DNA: TGTGCCAGCAGCTTACAGGGAACCTACAATGAGCAGTTCTTC
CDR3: CASSLQGTYNEQFF

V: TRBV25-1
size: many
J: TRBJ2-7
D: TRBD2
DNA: TGTGCCAGCAGCCCCGGGACTAGCGGGGAGCAGTACTTC
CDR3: CASSPGTSGEQYF

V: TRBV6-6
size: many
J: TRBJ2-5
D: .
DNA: TGTGCCAGCAGTTACCCAGGAGGTGGGGAGACCCAGTACTTC
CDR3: CASSYPGGGETQYF

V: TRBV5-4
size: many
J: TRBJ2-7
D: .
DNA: TGTGCCAGCAGCTTGGTGGGGGGGACACGATCATCCTACGAGCAGTACTTC
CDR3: CASSLVGGTRSSYEQYF

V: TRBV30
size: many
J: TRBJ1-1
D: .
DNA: TGTGCCTGGAGTGCTGGGGGCAGGGAAAACACTGAAGCTTTCTTT
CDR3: CAWSAGGRENTEAFF

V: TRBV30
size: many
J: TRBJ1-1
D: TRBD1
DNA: TGTGCCTTGACAGGGGGCACGACTGAAGCTTTCTTT
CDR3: CALTGGTTEAFF

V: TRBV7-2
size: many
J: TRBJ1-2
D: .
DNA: TGTGCCAGCAGCTTAGATAGGAGTAACTATGGCTACACCTTC
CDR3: CASSLDRSNYGYTF

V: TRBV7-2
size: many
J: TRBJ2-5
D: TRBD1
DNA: TGTGCCAGCGACAGGGGGGACGAGACCCAGTACTTC
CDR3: CASDRGDETQYF

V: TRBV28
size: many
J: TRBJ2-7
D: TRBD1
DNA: TGTGCCAGCAGTACTGCGGGGACAGGGACCTACGAGCAGTACTTC
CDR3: CASSTAGTGTYEQYF

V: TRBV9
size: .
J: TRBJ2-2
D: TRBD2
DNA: TGTGCCAGCAGCGGATCTAGCGGGGGGGTGTCTGGGGAGCTGTTTTTT
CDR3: CASSGSSGGVSGELFF

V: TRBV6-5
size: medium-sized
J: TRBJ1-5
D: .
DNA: TGTGCCAGCAGGATGAGGGATTCTCAGCCCCAGCATTTT
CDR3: CASRMRDSQPQHF

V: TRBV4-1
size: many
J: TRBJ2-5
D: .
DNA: TGCGCCAGCAGCCGGCAAGGGGGGGGTCAAGAGACCCAGTACTTC
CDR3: CASSRQGGGQETQYF

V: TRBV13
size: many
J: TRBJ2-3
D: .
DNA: TGTGCCAGCAGCTCACAGGGAAAGGAGGCAGATACGCAGTATTTT
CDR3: CASSSQGKEADTQYF

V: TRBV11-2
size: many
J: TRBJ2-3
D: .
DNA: TGTGCCAGCAGCGTTCGGCCCCAGGGGACAGATACGCAGTATTTT
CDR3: CASSVRPQGTDTQYF

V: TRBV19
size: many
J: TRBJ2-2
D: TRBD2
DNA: TGTGCCAGTCATACGTCGGGACTAGCGAACACCGGGGAGCTGTTTTTT
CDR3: CASHTSGLANTGELFF

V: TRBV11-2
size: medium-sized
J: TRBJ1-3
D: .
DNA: TGTGCCAAGATACAGGGAAAGGGTGGAAACACCATATATTTT
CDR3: CAKIQGKGGNTIYF

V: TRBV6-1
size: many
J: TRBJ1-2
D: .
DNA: TGTGCCTCCGGACATCGAGGAAAGGGGTACACCTTC
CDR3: CASGHRGKGYTF

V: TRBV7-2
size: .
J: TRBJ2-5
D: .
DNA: TGTGCCAGCAGCCCGTACACGAAACAGGGGACCCAGTACTTC
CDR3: CASSPYTKQGTQYF

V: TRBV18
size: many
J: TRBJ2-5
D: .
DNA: TGTGCCAGCTCACCAGTTCCCAGACAAGAGACCCAGTACTTC
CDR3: CASSPVPRQETQYF

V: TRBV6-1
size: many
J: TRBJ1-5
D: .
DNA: TGTGCCAGCAGACAGGGCCTAGGGAGCAATCAGCCCCAGCATTTT
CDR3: CASRQGLGSNQPQHF

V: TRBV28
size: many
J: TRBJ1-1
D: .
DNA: TGTGCCAGCAGTTTGACTTCGGACTCGTACACTGAAGCTTTCTTT
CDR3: CASSLTSDSYTEAFF

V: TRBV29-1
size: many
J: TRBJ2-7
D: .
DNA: TGCAGCGTTGGGCATTTCGCCTACGAGCAGTACTTC
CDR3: CSVGHFAYEQYF

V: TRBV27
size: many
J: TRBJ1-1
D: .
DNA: TGTGCCAGCAGTTCGTACCAGGCGGGAACAGAAGCTTTCTTT
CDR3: CASSSYQAGTEAFF

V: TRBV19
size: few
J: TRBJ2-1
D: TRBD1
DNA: TGTGCCAGTAAGGACGTAGGGGGCGATGAGCAGTTCTTC
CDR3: CASKDVGGDEQFF

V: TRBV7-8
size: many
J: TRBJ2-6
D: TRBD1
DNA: TGTGCCAGCAGCTCTGTAGGGGGCGCTGGGGCCAACGTCCTGACTTTC
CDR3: CASSSVGGAGANVLTF

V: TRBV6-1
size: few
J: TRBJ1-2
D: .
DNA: TGTGCCAGCAGTGCCCTGACAGGAGTACTCTATGGCTACACCTTC
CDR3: CASSALTGVLYGYTF

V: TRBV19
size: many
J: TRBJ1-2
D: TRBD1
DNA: TGTGCCAGTAGGGCGGACAGGGTAAACTATGGCTACACCTTC
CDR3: CASRADRVNYGYTF

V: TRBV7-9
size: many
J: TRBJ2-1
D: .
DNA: TGTGCCAGCAGCTTACAGGGTAACAATGAGCAGTTCTTC
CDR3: CASSLQGNNEQFF

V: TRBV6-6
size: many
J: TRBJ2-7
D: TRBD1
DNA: TGTGCCAGCAGTTCGGACAGGGGGCCCTACGAGCAGTACTTC
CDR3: CASSSDRGPYEQYF

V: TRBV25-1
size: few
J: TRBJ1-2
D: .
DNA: TGTGCCAGCAGTGGTTCCGAGGCTAGGAACTTCTATGGCTACACCTTC
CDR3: CASSGSEARNFYGYTF

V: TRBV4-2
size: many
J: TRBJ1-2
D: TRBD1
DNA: TGTGCCAGCAGCCGGGCTTCGGGACAGGGGGCCTATGGCTACACCTTC
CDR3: CASSRASGQGAYGYTF

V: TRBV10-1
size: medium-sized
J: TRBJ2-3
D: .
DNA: TGCGCCAGCAGTGAGGCAGGGGCGAATACGCAGTATTTT
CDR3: CASSEAGANTQYF

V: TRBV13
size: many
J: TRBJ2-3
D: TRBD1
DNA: TGTGCCAGCAGCTCGGGACAGAGGAGAGATACGCAGTATTTT
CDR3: CASSSGQRRDTQYF

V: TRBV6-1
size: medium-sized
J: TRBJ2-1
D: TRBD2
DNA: TGTGCCAGCAATCTAGCGGGGGCCAGCAATGAGCAGTTCTTC
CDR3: CASNLAGASNEQFF

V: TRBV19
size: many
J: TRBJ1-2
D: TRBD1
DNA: TGTGCCAGTAGTCCCCGGGACAGGGCGATGGGCTACACCTTC
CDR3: CASSPRDRAMGYTF

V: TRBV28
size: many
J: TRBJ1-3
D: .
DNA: TGTGCCAGCAGTTTCTTCCCACTTTCTGGAAACACCATATATTTT
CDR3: CASSFFPLSGNTIYF

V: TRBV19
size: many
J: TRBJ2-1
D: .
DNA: TGTGCCAGTAGTTCAGGGTATCCCTACAATGAGCAGTTCTTC
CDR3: CASSSGYPYNEQFF

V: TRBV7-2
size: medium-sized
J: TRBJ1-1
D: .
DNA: TGTGCCAGCAGCTTAGACGGTATGAACACTGAAGCTTTCTTT
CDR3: CASSLDGMNTEAFF

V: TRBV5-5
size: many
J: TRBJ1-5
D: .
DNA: TGTGCCAGCAGCTTGCAGGGTAGGAGCAATCAGCCCCAGCATTTT
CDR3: CASSLQGRSNQPQHF

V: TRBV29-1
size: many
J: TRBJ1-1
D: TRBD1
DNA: TGCAGCGGGGTGGGACAGGGGAACACTGAAGCTTTCTTT
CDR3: CSGVGQGNTEAFF

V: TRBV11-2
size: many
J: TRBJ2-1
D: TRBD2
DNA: TGTGCCAGCAGCTCCGGGACTAGCTCCTACAATGAGCAGTTCTTC
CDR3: CASSSGTSSYNEQFF

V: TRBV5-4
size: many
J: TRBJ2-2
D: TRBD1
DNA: TGTGCCAGCAGGCCCCGAGGGGGCGGTGCTAACACCGGGGAGCTGTTTTTT
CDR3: CASRPRGGGANTGELFF

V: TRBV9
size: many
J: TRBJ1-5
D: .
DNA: TGTGCCAGCAGCGTGGGGGGGGGAAACGGTCAGCCCCAGCATTTT
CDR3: CASSVGGGNGQPQHF

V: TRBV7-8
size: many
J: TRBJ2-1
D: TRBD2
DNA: TGTGCCAGCAGCTCGGCGACTAGCGGGGTCTACAATGAGCAGTTCTTC
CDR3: CASSSATSGVYNEQFF

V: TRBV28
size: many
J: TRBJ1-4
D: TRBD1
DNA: TGTGCCAGCAGTAAAGACCCGGGACAGAGGGAAAAACTGTTTTTT
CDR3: CASSKDPGQREKLFF